The clone carrying this TCR beta chain was picked up many times. V lost 7 bases and J 3 bases, leaving 9 bases between the germline ends. Germline V gene lookup returns CDR1 MNHNS and CDR2 SASEGT. The CDR3 has 12 amino acids. These data originate in a study of cytomegalovirus exposure and HLA in healthy donors. 60 Vbeta and 13 Jbeta primers were used in PCR. TCRdb keeps only in-frame clones here, not all; method: immunoSEQ multiplex PCR. The profile shows 150,000 to 200,000 clones, 60% to 80% of them singletons. This chain connects TRBV6-1 to TRBJ1-1; TRBD1 is a possible D gene (5 bases). The sequence derives from a young man in good health and CMV-seropositive. Source material: PBMCs. CDR3 region: CASNRGDTEAFF. CDR3 sequence (DNA): TGTGCCAGCAACCGGGGGGACACTGAAGCTTTCTTT.